This passage covers 17 T cell receptor beta chains from one sample sequenced in a study of blood T cell repertoires in COVID-19. The data were produced by immunoSEQ multiplex PCR, yet TCRdb's version contains in-frame clones alone and is incomplete. The sample lists 100,000 to 150,000 clones; 60% to 80% were seen once. Sequences were obtained from peripheral blood. All receptors come from a woman aged 70-85 years with acute or convalescent COVID-19.

This clone has only a few counts. The CDR3: CASSYRGPRAGELFF. The CDR3 coding sequence is TGTGCCAGCAGTTACCGAGGCCCCCGGGCCGGGGAGCTGTTTTTT. The chain has TRBV6-5 and TRBJ2-2; D is undetermined. V was pared by 2 bases and J by 6 bases, with 13 bases between. CDR3 size: 15 residues. Germline CDR1 MNHEY, CDR2 SVGAGI.

This rearrangement joins TRBV13 to TRBJ1-2; TRBD1 agrees at 8 bases. The V segment lost 1 base and the J segment 3 bases; nucleotides outside the gene matches: 4. Germline V CDR1 and CDR2: PRHDT, FYEKMQ (reference sequence). The CDR3 length is 15 residues. CDR3: CASSLAKGQDYGYTF. In nucleotides, the CDR3 is TGTGCCAGCAGCTTAGCCAAGGGACAGGACTATGGCTACACCTTC.

This clone was seen only a few times. V gene TRBV27 combines with J gene TRBJ2-7, with 10 bases that match TRBD1. CDR1 is MNHEY and CDR2 is SMNVEV in the germline V gene (reference sequence). This CDR3 spans 16 amino acids. The J segment lost 5 bases and the V segment lost 6 bases, leaving 13 bases of the junction unmatched. The CDR3 loop reads CASRDIRQGAYNEQYF. The CDR3 region has the DNA TGTGCCAGCAGGGATATCCGACAGGGGGCATACAACGAGCAGTACTTC.

Concerning this clone itself: A junction end diverges from the germline sequence, so it may reflect a read error. This rearrangement joins TRBV5-6 to TRBJ1-4; no definite D call. The CDR3 runs to 14 residues. The germline CDR1 and CDR2 sequences are SGHDT and YYEEEE. The CDR3 DNA reads TGTGCCAGCAGCTTGGGTCTTACTAACGAAAAACTGTTTTTT. It specifies CASSLGLTNEKLFF.

The gene calls are TRBV28 and TRBJ2-7; D is unclear. CDR3 length: 12 residues. Germline V lookup: CDR1 MDHEN, CDR2 SYDVKM. V was cut by 4 bases and J by 4 bases, with 8 bases left in between. The CDR3 DNA follows: TGTGCCAGCAGTTCCGTACGGTACGAGCAGTACTTC. Residues: CASSSVRYEQYF.

In this sample, this clone turned up once. This chain joins TRBV19 and TRBJ1-2; TRBD1 matches 7 bases. The V gene's germline CDR1 is LNHDA and CDR2 SQIVND (reference sequence). V shed 6 bases and J 5 bases; nucleotides not matched to a gene: 6. The CDR3 sequence is 13 residues long. Here the CDR3 reads CASSPQGTYGYTF. CDR3 nucleotide sequence: TGTGCCAGTAGCCCACAGGGGACTTATGGCTACACCTTC.

This clone showed up just a few times. The chain recombines TRBV10-3 with TRBJ2-7, with TRBD2 matching 9 bases. CDR1 is ENHRY, CDR2 SYGVKD, per germline. This CDR3 is 15 amino acids long. V lost 6 bases to trimming and J lost 5 bases; unmatched junction nucleotides: 11. The CDR3 here is CAISTPSGNRNEQYF. The DNA for the CDR3 is TGTGCCATCAGCACCCCTAGCGGGAATAGAAACGAGCAGTACTTC.

V and J are TRBV5-1 and TRBJ1-2, with TRBD1 matching 7 bases. V was pared by 7 bases and J by 1 base, with 4 bases of the junction left unmatched. The CDR3 length is 13 residues. Germline V lookup: CDR1 SGHRS, CDR2 YFSETQ. The CDR3 reads CASATGNNYGYTF. CDR3 nucleotide sequence: TGCGCCAGCGCGACAGGGAATAACTATGGCTACACCTTC. Full variable domain (rest looked up from reference TRBV5-1 and TRBJ1-2): KAGVTQTPRYLIKTRGQQVTLSCSPISGHRSVSWYQQTPGQGLQFLFEYFSETQRNKGNFPGRFSGRQFSNSRSEMNVSTLELGDSALYLCASATGNNYGYTFGSGTRLTVV.

The CDR3 reads CASSLQDTQYF. The DNA for the CDR3 is TGTGCCAGCAGCTTGCAAGATACGCAGTATTTT. V is TRBV5-6 and J is TRBJ2-3; D gene uncertain. Trimming took off 1 base at V and 5 bases at J, with 2 bases between the two ends. The CDR3 consists of 11 residues. CDR1 is SGHDT and CDR2 is YYEEEE in the germline V gene.

The chain links TRBV7-9 to TRBJ1-5, with TRBD1 matching over 12 bases. Germline trimming cut 5 bases from V and 8 bases from J; bases unmatched to any gene: 7. The CDR3 runs to 15 residues. Germline V gene data show CDR1 as SEHNR and CDR2 as FQNEAQ (reference sequence). CDR3 bases: TGTGCCAGCAGCAGCGGGACAGGGGGCTTGGAGCCCCAGCATTTT. Protein sequence: CASSSGTGGLEPQHF.

This clone was picked up one time. This chain uses TRBV15 with TRBJ1-3; 8 bases are shared with TRBD1. The V and J ends lost 0 bases and 2 bases, in that order; junction bases with no gene match: 6. Germline values: CDR1 LNHNV, CDR2 YYDKDF (reference sequence). CDR3 size: 17 residues. CDR3 amino acids: CATSRDRAGGPGNTIYF. The DNA for the CDR3 is TGTGCCACCAGCAGAGATCGGGCAGGGGGCCCTGGAAACACCATATATTTT.

As for this clone: Other DNA sequences in this sample translate to the same CDR3. The chain has TRBV19 and TRBJ1-2, with 7 positions matching TRBD1. Per the germline V gene, CDR1 is LNHDA and CDR2 is SQIVND (reference sequence). The CDR3 covers 13 residues. V gave up 5 bases and J gave up 8 bases; unmatched junction bases: 8. CDR3 nucleotides: TGTGCCAGTAGTCCGGGACAGAAATACGGCTACACCTTC. It translates to CASSPGQKYGYTF.

The V gene is TRBV5-4, the J gene TRBJ2-1; D not certain. The V gene's germline CDR1 is SGHNT and CDR2 YYREEE (reference sequence). The CDR3 is made up of 15 amino acids. Between the trimmed V and J ends, which lost 2 bases and 0 bases, there was a span of 9 bases. The DNA for the CDR3 is TGTGCCAGCAGCTTAAGCGAGAGCTCCTACAATGAGCAGTTCTTC. It specifies CASSLSESSYNEQFF.

V is TRBV7-2 and J is TRBJ2-5, with TRBD2 identical over 9 bases. The V gene's germline CDR1 is SGHTA and CDR2 FQGNSA. V trimming: 1 base; J trimming: 1 base; junction bases outside the gene matches: 1. CDR3 size: 15 residues. For the CDR3, the DNA is TGTGCCAGCAGCTTAGGGGGACTAGCCCAAGAGACCCAGTACTTC. Translating gives CASSLGGLAQETQYF.

The chain carries TRBV19 and TRBJ2-7; 7 bases fit TRBD2. This CDR3 has 16 amino acids. V lost 8 bases to trimming and J lost 0 bases; unmatched junction nucleotides: 13. Germline CDR1 reads LNHDA; CDR2 reads SQIVND (reference sequence). This chain's CDR3 is CASSPGRAGSSYEQYF. CDR3 nucleotide sequence: TGTGCCAGTTCCCCTGGGAGGGCAGGGAGCTCCTACGAGCAGTACTTC.

The rearrangement links TRBV28 to TRBJ1-4; the D is unclear. The germline V gene encodes CDR1 MDHEN and CDR2 SYDVKM. Trimming removed 6 bases from V and 0 bases from J, with 5 bases in between. The CDR3 length is 13 residues. The CDR3: CASRRSTNEKLFF. The CDR3 DNA is TGTGCCAGCAGGCGATCAACTAATGAAAAACTGTTTTTT.

The gene calls are TRBV18 and TRBJ1-5, with 9 nucleotides matching TRBD1. The germline CDR1 and CDR2 sequences are KGHSH and LQKENI. This CDR3 contains 16 residues. V lost 3 bases, J lost 4 bases, and 7 bases stayed unmatched. The CDR3 nucleotides are TGTGCCAGCTCACCTGATTTGACAGGGGGTAATCAGCCCCAGCATTTT. This gives the protein CASSPDLTGGNQPQHF.